This entry lists 28 T cell receptor beta chains sequenced from one sample in a study of breast tumors, draining lymph nodes, adjacent tissues. One entry per CDR3 protein, called by TCRdb with MiXCR from the multiplex PCR reads. The sample has fewer than 200,000 distinct CDR3 sequences; 25% to 40% are singletons. Breast cancer patients provided tissue from their axillary draining lymph nodes. The sequencing sample was made of axillary lymph node tissue. The receptors were gathered from a female donor with breast cancer. Some clones in this sample may be carry-over from other donors' samples.

This clonotype showed up many times. The rearrangement joins TRBV2 to TRBJ2-1, with D perhaps being TRBD1 or TRBD2 (5 bases each). Looked up from germline, CDR1 is SNHLY and CDR2 is FYNNEI. The CDR3 runs to 11 residues. The V and J ends lost 8 bases and 8 bases respectively, with 10 bases between them. In DNA, the CDR3 is TGTGCCAGCGGCAGGGAGTATGAGCAGTTCTTC. Its translation is CASGREYEQFF.

The table lists this clonotype with many counts. J is TRBJ2-6 and V is TRBV12-3 or TRBV12-4; D is uncertain. V shed 6 bases and J shed 4 bases, with 7 bases lying between them. This CDR3 is built from 13 residues. The DNA of the CDR3 is TGTGCCAGCAGCTTGGCCGGGGCCAACGTCCTGACTTTC. It specifies CASSLAGANVLTF.

The chain joins TRBV27 to TRBJ2-3; possibly TRBD1 for D (5 bases). Germline assignment: CDR1 MNHEY and CDR2 SMNVEV (reference sequence). The CDR3 covers 15 residues. Trimming took 5 bases from V and 0 from J, leaving 12 bases between them. CDR3 residues: CASSLRQPSTDTQYF. Written as DNA, the CDR3 is TGTGCCAGCAGTCTTCGACAGCCTAGCACAGATACGCAGTATTTT.

This clonotype was counted many times. The rearrangement links TRBV2 to TRBJ2-1; 9 bases align to TRBD1. This CDR3 has 12 residues. Germline V lookup: CDR1 SNHLY, CDR2 FYNNEI. The trim removed 6 bases at V and 10 bases at J, leaving 4 bases unmatched. CDR3 in amino acids: CASSGQGWEQFF. CDR3 nucleotides: TGTGCCAGCAGCGGACAGGGGTGGGAGCAGTTCTTC.

This clonotype came up many times. The chain employs TRBV10-2 and TRBJ2-1; TRBD1 is a possible D gene (6 bases). Germline-derived CDR1 and CDR2 are WSHSY and SAAADI. Trimming took off 8 bases at V and 4 bases at J, with 6 bases between the two ends. This CDR3 is 11 amino acids long. In nucleotides, the CDR3 is TGCGCCAGCGGACAGTACAATGAGCAGTTCTTC. This translates into CASGQYNEQFF.

This clonotype showed up just a few times. The chain employs TRBV7-8 and TRBJ1-1, with D uncertain. The germline V gene encodes CDR1 SGHVS and CDR2 FQNEAQ. Trimming shortened V by 5 bases and J by 4 bases, and 11 bases separated the two germline ends. This CDR3 has 13 residues. CDR3 DNA: TGTGCCAGCAGCGACCAAATAGGCACTGAAGCTTTCTTT. Amino acids: CASSDQIGTEAFF. The entire variable domain, with the rest obtained from reference TRBV7-8 and TRBJ1-1, is as follows: GAGVSQSPRYKVAKRGQDVALRCDPISGHVSLFWYQQALGQGPEFLTYFQNEAQLDKSGLPSDRFFAERPEGSVSTLKIQRTQQEDSAVYLCASSDQIGTEAFFGQGTRLTVV.

This clonotype was recorded many times. The rearrangement joins TRBV6-1 to TRBJ2-1; no clear D. Trimming removed 6 bases from V and 3 bases from J, with 18 bases in between. The CDR3 totals 16 residues. Germline-derived CDR1 and CDR2 are MNHNS and SASEGT. CDR3 loop: CASSTFGARNYNEQFF. The CDR3 region has the DNA TGTGCCAGCAGCACTTTCGGCGCGAGGAACTACAATGAGCAGTTCTTC.

Details on this clonotype: A much larger clone lies a single base off, so this may be a read error. V and J are TRBV5-5 and TRBJ2-7, with a tentative D call TRBD2 (6 bases). There are 17 residues in the CDR3. The germline CDR1 and CDR2 sequences are SGHKS and YYEKEE (reference sequence). The germline V and J ends were trimmed by 4 bases and 2 bases, with 22 bases remaining between them. The CDR3 region has the DNA TGTGCCAGCAGCCCATTGACTAGTACGGGTAGGCCCTACGAGCAGTACTTC. The encoded protein is CASSPLTSTGRPYEQYF.

This clonotype has just one count. The gene calls are TRBV20-1 and TRBJ1-5; unclear D gene. Trimming removed 1 base from V and 0 bases from J, with 7 bases in between. Germline CDR1 reads DFQATT; CDR2 reads SNEGSKA (reference sequence). CDR3 length: 14 residues. For the CDR3, the DNA is TGCAGTGCTAGAGGCGGTAATAGCAATCAGCCCCAGCATTTT. It translates to CSARGGNSNQPQHF.

With regard to this clonotype: A much bigger clone sits one base away, suggesting this may be a read error. The chain has TRBV11-2 and TRBJ2-7; 8 nucleotides agree with TRBD2. The germline V gene encodes CDR1 SGHAT and CDR2 FQNNGV. The CDR3 consists of 15 residues. CDR3 bases: TGTGCCAGCGGCTTAGCGGGGTCTTTCTCCTACGAGCAGTACTTC. Its translation: CASGLAGSFSYEQYF.

Ten or more counts support this clonotype. The CDR3 region has the DNA TGTGCCAGCAGCCGTGCTGCGGGGAGCTCCTACGAGCAGTACTTC. Its translation: CASSRAAGSSYEQYF. This chain uses TRBV11-2 with TRBJ2-7, with D tentatively TRBD2 (6 bases). Deletions cut 5 bases from V and 0 bases from J, with 14 bases between. This CDR3 spans 15 amino acids. Germline V CDR1 and CDR2: SGHAT, FQNNGV.

As for this clonotype: Being one base from a much bigger clone, this may be a read error. This CDR3 fails to terminate in the conserved phenylalanine or tryptophan, so it likely reflects a read error. The chain couples TRBV6-5 to TRBJ2-7; D is possibly TRBD2 (5 bases). CDR1 is MNHEY and CDR2 is SVGAGI in the germline V gene. This CDR3 has 11 residues. Trimming pared 7 bases from V and 3 bases from J, leaving 7 bases between. CDR3 DNA: TGTGCCAGCACTAGCTACTACGAGCAGTACTCC. This sequence encodes CASTSYYEQYS.

This clonotype was detected ten times or more. The chain has TRBV5-8 and TRBJ2-5; no definite D call. The CDR3 runs 15 residues. Germline V gives CDR1 SGHTS, CDR2 YDEGEE. The V end was cut by 0 bases, the J end by 5 bases, with 14 bases between. The CDR3 DNA is TGTGCCAGCAGCTTGGATGAGGCGCTTGGGGAGACCCAGTACTTC. Translation gives CASSLDEALGETQYF. Based on the CDR3 plus reference TRBV5-8 and TRBJ2-5, the full variable domain is EAGVTQSPTHLIKTRGQQATLRCSPISGHTSVYWYQQALGLGLQFLLWYDEGEERNRGNFPPRFSGRQFPNYSSELNVNALELEDSALYLCASSLDEALGETQYFGPGTRLLVL.

This clonotype was picked up a small number of times. Being one base from a much bigger clone, this may be a read error. The chain has TRBV20-1 and TRBJ2-1, with 11 nucleotides matching TRBD2. The CDR3 is made up of 17 amino acids. Germline V CDR1 and CDR2: DFQATT, SNEGSKA (reference sequence). CDR3 nucleotide sequence: TGCAGTGCTACCCTAGCGGGAGGCCAACCAGGTTACATTGAGCAGTTCTTC. This codes for CSATLAGGQPGYIEQFF.

This clonotype was seen at least ten times. The J gene is TRBJ2-7, the V gene TRBV19; TRBD1 matches at 8 bases. The CDR3 covers 15 residues. CDR1 LNHDA and CDR2 SQIVND come from the germline V gene (reference sequence). V lost 2 bases to trimming and J lost 2 bases; unmatched junction nucleotides: 5. CDR3 region: CASSIRAGGPYEQYF. The CDR3 coding sequence is TGTGCCAGTAGTATACGGGCAGGGGGCCCCTACGAGCAGTACTTC.

This chain links TRBV28 with TRBJ2-7, with TRBD1 as a possible D gene (5 bases). Trimming took 6 bases from V and 4 from J, leaving 13 bases between them. Germline CDR1 is MDHEN and CDR2 is SYDVKM. The length of the CDR3 is 13 residues. The CDR3 loop reads CASRLDRAYEQYF. Written as DNA, the CDR3 is TGTGCCAGCAGACTCGACAGAGCTTACGAGCAGTACTTC.

This rearrangement joins TRBV7-9 to TRBJ2-2, with D perhaps assigned TRBD1 or TRBD2 (6 bases each). V gave up 5 bases and J gave up 5 bases, with 12 bases separating them. The CDR3 totals 14 residues. Germline assignment: CDR1 SEHNR and CDR2 FQNEAQ (reference sequence). DNA of the CDR3: TGTGCCAGCAGCAACACAGGGAGGACCGGGGAGCTGTTTTTT. It encodes CASSNTGRTGELFF. The complete variable domain, with remaining parts taken from reference TRBV7-9 and TRBJ2-2, reads DTGVSQNPRHKITKRGQNVTFRCDPISEHNRLYWYRQTLGQGPEFLTYFQNEAQLEKSRLLSDRFSAERPKGSFSTLEIQRTEQGDSAMYLCASSNTGRTGELFFGEGSRLTVL.

This clonotype was counted at least ten times. This chain's CDR3 is CASRGQGVVGELFF. In DNA, the CDR3 is TGTGCCAGCAGAGGACAGGGGGTGGTCGGGGAGCTGTTTTTT. The chain links TRBV12-3 or TRBV12-4 to TRBJ2-2; TRBD1 matches at 10 bases. V lost 6 bases to trimming and J lost 7 bases; unmatched junction nucleotides: 5. The CDR3 covers 14 residues.

This clonotype occurred many times. The rearrangement uses TRBV20-1 and TRBJ2-3; TRBD2 matches 8 bases. The CDR3 sequence is 15 residues long. Germline V gives CDR1 DFQATT, CDR2 SNEGSKA (reference sequence). The junction had 11 bases not matched to a gene; V was cut back by 5 bases and J by 4 bases. Here the CDR3 reads CSAVKRAGESDTQYF. CDR3 nucleotide sequence: TGCAGTGCTGTCAAGAGAGCGGGAGAATCAGATACGCAGTATTTT.

V usage is TRBV19 and J usage is TRBJ2-7; 11 nucleotides match TRBD2. There are 17 residues in the CDR3. V dropped 6 bases and J dropped 5; count of bases not matched to a gene: 15. Germline V CDR1 and CDR2: LNHDA, SQIVND (reference sequence). DNA of the CDR3: TGTGCCAGTAGACCAAGTAGCGGGGGGGCCTTCACCAACGAGCAGTACTTC. It is translated as CASRPSSGGAFTNEQYF.

This clonotype was counted many times. This chain links TRBV12-3 or TRBV12-4 with TRBJ1-5; TRBD1 might be the D (5 bases). The CDR3 is 13 amino acids. V shed 7 bases and J shed 3 bases, with 10 bases lying between them. The CDR3 sequence: CASKIRDNQPQHF. The CDR3 coding sequence is TGTGCCAGCAAAATCAGGGACAATCAGCCCCAGCATTTT.

The genes are TRBV19 and TRBJ1-2; possibly TRBD1 for D (5 bases). This CDR3 has 15 amino acids. Trimming cost V 2 bases and J 8 bases, with 18 bases left between them. CDR1 is LNHDA and CDR2 is SQIVND in the germline V gene (reference sequence). CDR3 coding DNA: TGTGCCAGTAGTATACAAGGGATAACAGGTTACGGCTACACCTTC. Amino acid sequence: CASSIQGITGYGYTF.

To note about this clonotype: A read error may be the cause here, since a much bigger clone is one base away. The rearrangement uses TRBV6-6 and TRBJ2-5; perhaps TRBD2 as D (6 bases). Germline CDR1 and CDR2: MNHNY and SVGAGI (reference sequence). This CDR3 is built from 14 residues. The CDR3 loop is CASGPGPWGETQCF. Here the CDR3 DNA reads TGTGCCAGCGGCCCGGGACCCTGGGGGGAGACCCAGTGCTTC.

This clonotype was detected ten times or more. The chain couples TRBV5-6 to TRBJ1-5; D unclear. Germline V gene data show CDR1 as SGHDT and CDR2 as YYEEEE. The CDR3 is 14 residues long. Trimming took 0 bases from V and 4 from J, leaving 8 bases between them. Here the CDR3 DNA reads TGTGCCAGCAGCTTGGGACACTTAAATCAGCCCCAGCATTTT. This encodes CASSLGHLNQPQHF.

This clonotype was seen a few times. At one of its ends the junction is not consistent with the germline gene, which may arise from a read error. This chain connects TRBV6-2 or TRBV6-3 to TRBJ2-7, with D unclear. The CDR3 length is 14 residues. Germline CDR1 MNHEY, CDR2 SVGEGT. The CDR3 DNA sequence: TGTGCCAGCAGTCACTCGATAACTTGGAACGAGCAGTACTTC. The encoded protein is CASSHSITWNEQYF.

This clonotype was counted between two and nine times. The chain is built from TRBV27 and TRBJ1-2; 7 bases agree with TRBD1. Germline assignment: CDR1 MNHEY and CDR2 SMNVEV (reference sequence). The V gene end was trimmed by 2 bases and the J gene end by 5 bases; junction bases not matched to a gene: 8. This CDR3 is built from 15 residues. CDR3 residues: CASSLRETGSYGYTF. In nucleotides, the CDR3 is TGTGCCAGCAGTTTACGGGAGACAGGGAGTTATGGCTACACCTTC.

The V call is TRBV13, the J call TRBJ1-2, with D possibly matching TRBD1 (5 bases). V lost 2 bases and J lost 4, with 14 bases in between. Germline V gene sequence: CDR1 PRHDT, CDR2 FYEKMQ (reference sequence). The CDR3 extends over 15 amino acids. The CDR3 spells CASSLHSRECYGYTF. The CDR3 DNA is TGTGCCAGCAGCTTACACTCCAGGGAGTGCTATGGCTACACCTTC.

In this sample, this clonotype turned up many times. This chain connects TRBV12-3 or TRBV12-4 to TRBJ2-7, with 8 bases fitting TRBD1. CDR3 length equals 14 residues. V shed 3 bases and J 5 bases; nucleotides not matched to a gene: 6. DNA of the CDR3: TGTGCCAGCAGTTTGCCAGGGGGCTTCGACGAGCAGTACTTC. Amino acid sequence: CASSLPGGFDEQYF.